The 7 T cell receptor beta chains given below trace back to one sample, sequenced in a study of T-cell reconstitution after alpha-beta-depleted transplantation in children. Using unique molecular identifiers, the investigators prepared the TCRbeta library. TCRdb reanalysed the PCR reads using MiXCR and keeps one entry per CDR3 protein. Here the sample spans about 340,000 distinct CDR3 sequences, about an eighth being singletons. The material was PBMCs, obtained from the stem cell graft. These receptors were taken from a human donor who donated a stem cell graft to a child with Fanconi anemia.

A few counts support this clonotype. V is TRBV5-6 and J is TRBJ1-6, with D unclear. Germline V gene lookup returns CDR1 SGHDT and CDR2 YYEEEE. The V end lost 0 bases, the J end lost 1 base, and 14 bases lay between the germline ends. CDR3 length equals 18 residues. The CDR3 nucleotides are TGTGCCAGCAGCTTGGACGGCGGTCGGTTTTCCTATAATTCACCCCTCCACTTT. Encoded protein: CASSLDGGRFSYNSPLHF.

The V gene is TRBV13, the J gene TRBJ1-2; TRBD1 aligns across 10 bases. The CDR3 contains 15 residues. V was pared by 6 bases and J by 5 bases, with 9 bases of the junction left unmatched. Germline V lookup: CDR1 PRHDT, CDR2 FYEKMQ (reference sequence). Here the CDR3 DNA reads TGTGCCAGCAGTATCGGACAGGGGGTAAAGTATGGCTACACCTTC. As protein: CASSIGQGVKYGYTF.

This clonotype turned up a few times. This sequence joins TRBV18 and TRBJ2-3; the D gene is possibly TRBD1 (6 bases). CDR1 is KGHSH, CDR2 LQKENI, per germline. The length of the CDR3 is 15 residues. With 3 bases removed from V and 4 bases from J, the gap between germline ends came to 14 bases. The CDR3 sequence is CASSPSAGEADTQYF. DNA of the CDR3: TGTGCCAGCTCACCGAGTGCAGGGGAAGCAGATACGCAGTATTTT.

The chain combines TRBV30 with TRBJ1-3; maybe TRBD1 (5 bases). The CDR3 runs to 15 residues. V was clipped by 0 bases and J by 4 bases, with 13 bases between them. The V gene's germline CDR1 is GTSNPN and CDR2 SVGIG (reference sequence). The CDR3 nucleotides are TGTGCCTGGAGTGTACCCAGGGTGTCAGGAAACACCATATATTTT. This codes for CAWSVPRVSGNTIYF.

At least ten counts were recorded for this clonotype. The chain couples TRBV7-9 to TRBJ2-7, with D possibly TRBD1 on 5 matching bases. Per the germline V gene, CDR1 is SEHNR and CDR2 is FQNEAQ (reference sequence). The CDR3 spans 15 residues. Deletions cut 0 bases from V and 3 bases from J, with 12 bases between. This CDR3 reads CASSLAEGVDYEQYF. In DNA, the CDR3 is TGTGCCAGCAGCTTAGCTGAAGGGGTGGACTACGAGCAGTACTTC.

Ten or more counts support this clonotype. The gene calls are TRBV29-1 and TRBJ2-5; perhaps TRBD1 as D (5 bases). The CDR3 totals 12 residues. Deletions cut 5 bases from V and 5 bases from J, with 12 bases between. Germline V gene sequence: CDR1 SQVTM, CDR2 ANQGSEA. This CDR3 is CSVSQGMETQYF. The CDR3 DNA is TGCAGCGTTTCCCAGGGAATGGAGACCCAGTACTTC.

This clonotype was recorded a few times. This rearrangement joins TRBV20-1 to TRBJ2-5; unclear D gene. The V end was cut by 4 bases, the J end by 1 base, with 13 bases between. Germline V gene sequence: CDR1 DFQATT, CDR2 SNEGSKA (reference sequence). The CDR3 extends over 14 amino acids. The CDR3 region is CSATPGGFQETQYF. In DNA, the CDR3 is TGCAGTGCTACGCCGGGTGGCTTCCAAGAGACCCAGTACTTC.